This T cell receptor (beta chain) was sequenced for a study of cytomegalovirus exposure and HLA in healthy donors. The PCR had 60 Vbeta and 13 Jbeta primers. Authors' data handling: Later analysis identified 80 million to 90 million unique TCR beta chains, approximately 11 million shared. Sequenced by immunoSEQ multiplex PCR; TCRdb stores in-frame clones only, minus some. For V, J and clone size, that table is used; D and trimming come from the DNA. The sample has more than 20,000 clones; just under 70% are singletons. A remark on this clone: The antigen remains undetermined.

Notes on the study in general: According to an earlier analysis, most TCR beta V segments yielded productive rearrangements about 90% or about 30% of the time. In a later analysis, HLA-associated beta chains showed higher expansion and lower generation probabilities than comparable chains. In a later analysis, the majority of CMV-associated beta chains seemingly showed HLA restriction.

The sequence was obtained from a woman between 45 and 65 years old in good health and CMV-seronegative. The sequenced sample consisted of PBMCs.

CDR3 DNA: TGTGCCAGCAGCTTAGGGGAGCTGAACACTGAAGCTTTCTTT. Translating gives CASSLGELNTEAFF. The chain has TRBV7-8 and TRBJ1-1, with D hard to call. This CDR3 comprises 14 residues. V was trimmed by 1 base and J by 0 bases, leaving 6 bases between them. Per the germline V gene, CDR1 is SGHVS and CDR2 is FQNEAQ.